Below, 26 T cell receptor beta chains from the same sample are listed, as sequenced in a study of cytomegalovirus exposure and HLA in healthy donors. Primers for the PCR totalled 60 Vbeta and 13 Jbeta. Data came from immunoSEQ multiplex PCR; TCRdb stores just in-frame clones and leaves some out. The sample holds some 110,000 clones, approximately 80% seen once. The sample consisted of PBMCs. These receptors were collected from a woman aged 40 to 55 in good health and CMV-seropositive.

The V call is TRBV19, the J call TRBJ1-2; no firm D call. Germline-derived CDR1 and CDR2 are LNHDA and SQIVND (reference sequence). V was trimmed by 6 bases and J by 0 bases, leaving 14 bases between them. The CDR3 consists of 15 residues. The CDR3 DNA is TGTGCCAGTAGCCTCTCCGGGAACTCTAACTATGGCTACACCTTC. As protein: CASSLSGNSNYGYTF.

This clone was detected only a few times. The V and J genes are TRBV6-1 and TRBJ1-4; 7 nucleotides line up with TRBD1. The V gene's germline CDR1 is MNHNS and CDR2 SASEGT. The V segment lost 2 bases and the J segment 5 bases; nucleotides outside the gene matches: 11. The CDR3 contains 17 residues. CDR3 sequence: CASSEKGQGDGNEKLFF. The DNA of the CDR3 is TGTGCCAGCAGTGAAAAAGGGCAGGGGGATGGAAATGAAAAACTGTTTTTT.

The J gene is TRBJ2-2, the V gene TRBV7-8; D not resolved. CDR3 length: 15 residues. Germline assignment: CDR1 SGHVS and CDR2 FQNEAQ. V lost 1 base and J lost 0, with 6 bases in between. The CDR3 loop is CASSLGGSNTGELFF. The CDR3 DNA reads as TGTGCCAGCAGCTTAGGAGGATCGAACACCGGGGAGCTGTTTTTT.

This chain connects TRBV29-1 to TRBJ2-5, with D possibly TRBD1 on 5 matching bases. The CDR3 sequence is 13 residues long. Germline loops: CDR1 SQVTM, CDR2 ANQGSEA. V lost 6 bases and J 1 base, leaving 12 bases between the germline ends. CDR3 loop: CSVAGQAQETQYF. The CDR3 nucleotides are TGCAGCGTGGCTGGACAAGCCCAAGAGACCCAGTACTTC.

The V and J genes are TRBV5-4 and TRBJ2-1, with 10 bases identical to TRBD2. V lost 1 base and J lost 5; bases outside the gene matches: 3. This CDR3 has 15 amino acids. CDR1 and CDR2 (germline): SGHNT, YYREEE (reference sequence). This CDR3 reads CASSLSGLADNEQFF. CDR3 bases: TGTGCCAGCAGCTTGTCAGGACTAGCGGACAATGAGCAGTTCTTC.

DNA of the CDR3: TGTGCCACCAGCAGAGACAGAATACAGGGGAAGTACGAGCAGTACTTC. Its translation: CATSRDRIQGKYEQYF. The rearrangement uses TRBV15 and TRBJ2-7; the match to TRBD1 covers 7 bases. Looked up from germline, CDR1 is LNHNV and CDR2 is YYDKDF (reference sequence). The V segment lost 0 bases and the J segment 4 bases; nucleotides outside the gene matches: 9. The CDR3 sequence is 16 residues long.

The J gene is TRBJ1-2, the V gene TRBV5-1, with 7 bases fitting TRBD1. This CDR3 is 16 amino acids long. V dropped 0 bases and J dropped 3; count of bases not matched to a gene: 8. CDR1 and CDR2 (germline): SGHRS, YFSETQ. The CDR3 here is CASSLAAAGGDYGYTF. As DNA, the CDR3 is TGCGCCAGCAGCTTGGCCGCAGCAGGGGGTGACTATGGCTACACCTTC.

The chain's CDR3 is CASNPGTAPYEQYF. The CDR3 region has the DNA TGTGCCAGCAACCCCGGGACAGCCCCCTACGAGCAGTACTTC. The chain joins TRBV9 to TRBJ2-5, with 7 bases aligning to TRBD1. The closer fit of TRBJ2-7 to the DNA end suggests the J call may be wrong. This CDR3 has 14 residues. Germline assignment: CDR1 SGDLS and CDR2 YYNGEE.

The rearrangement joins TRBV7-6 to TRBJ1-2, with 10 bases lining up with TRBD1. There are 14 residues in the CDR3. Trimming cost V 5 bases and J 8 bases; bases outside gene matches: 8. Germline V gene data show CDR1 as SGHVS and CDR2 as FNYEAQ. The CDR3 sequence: CASSAGQGGRGYTF. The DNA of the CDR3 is TGTGCCAGCAGCGCTGGACAGGGGGGTCGGGGCTACACCTTC.

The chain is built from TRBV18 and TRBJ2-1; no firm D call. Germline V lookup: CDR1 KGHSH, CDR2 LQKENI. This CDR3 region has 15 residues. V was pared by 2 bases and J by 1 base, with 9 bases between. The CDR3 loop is CASSPEEISYNEQFF. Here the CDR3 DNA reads TGTGCCAGCTCACCAGAGGAGATTTCCTACAATGAGCAGTTCTTC.

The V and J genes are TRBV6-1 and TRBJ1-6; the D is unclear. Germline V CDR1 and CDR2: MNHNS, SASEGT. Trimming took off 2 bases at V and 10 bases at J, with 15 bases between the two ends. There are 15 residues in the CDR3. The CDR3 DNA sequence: TGTGCCAGCAGTGAATCGAGCGACCTCATCTCACCCCTCCACTTT. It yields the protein CASSESSDLISPLHF.

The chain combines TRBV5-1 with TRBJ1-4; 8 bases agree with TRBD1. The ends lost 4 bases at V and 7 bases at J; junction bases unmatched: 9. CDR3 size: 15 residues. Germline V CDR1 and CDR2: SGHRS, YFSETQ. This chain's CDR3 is CASSRRTGMSEKLFF. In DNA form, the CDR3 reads TGCGCCAGCAGCCGTCGGACAGGGATGAGTGAAAAACTGTTTTTT. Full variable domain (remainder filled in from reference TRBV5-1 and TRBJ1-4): KAGVTQTPRYLIKTRGQQVTLSCSPISGHRSVSWYQQTPGQGLQFLFEYFSETQRNKGNFPGRFSGRQFSNSRSEMNVSTLELGDSALYLCASSRRTGMSEKLFFGSGTQLSVL.

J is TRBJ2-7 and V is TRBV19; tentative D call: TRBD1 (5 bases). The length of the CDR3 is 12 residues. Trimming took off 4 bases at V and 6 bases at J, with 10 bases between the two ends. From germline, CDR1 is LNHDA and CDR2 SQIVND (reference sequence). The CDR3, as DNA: TGTGCCAGTAGTAGCTCAGGGTCCGAGCAGTACTTC. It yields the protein CASSSSGSEQYF. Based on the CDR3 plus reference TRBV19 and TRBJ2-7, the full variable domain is DGGITQSPKYLFRKEGQNVTLSCEQNLNHDAMYWYRQDPGQGLRLIYYSQIVNDFQKGDIAEGYSVSREKKESFPLTVTSAQKNPTAFYLCASSSSGSEQYFGPGTRLTVT.

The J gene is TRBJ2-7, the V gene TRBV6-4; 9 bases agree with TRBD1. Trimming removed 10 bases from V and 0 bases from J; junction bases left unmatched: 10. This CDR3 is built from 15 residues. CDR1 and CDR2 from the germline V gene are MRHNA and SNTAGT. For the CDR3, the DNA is TGTGCCACCCGACCGGGACAGGGCATCTCCTACGAGCAGTACTTC. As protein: CATRPGQGISYEQYF.

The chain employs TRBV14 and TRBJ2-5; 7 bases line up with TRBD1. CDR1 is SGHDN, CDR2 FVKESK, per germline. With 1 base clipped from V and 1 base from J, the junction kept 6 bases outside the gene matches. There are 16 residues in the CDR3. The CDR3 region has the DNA TGTGCCAGCAGCCAAGGAGGGGGCGGTTCCCAAGAGACCCAGTACTTC. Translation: CASSQGGGGSQETQYF.

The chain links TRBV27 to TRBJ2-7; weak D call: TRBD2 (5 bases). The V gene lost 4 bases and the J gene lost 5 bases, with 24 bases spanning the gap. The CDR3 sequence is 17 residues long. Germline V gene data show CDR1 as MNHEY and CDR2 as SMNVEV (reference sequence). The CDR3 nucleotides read TGTGCCAGCAGTTCCCTGAAACTAACGAAGGGAGCCCACGAGCAGTACTTC. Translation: CASSSLKLTKGAHEQYF.

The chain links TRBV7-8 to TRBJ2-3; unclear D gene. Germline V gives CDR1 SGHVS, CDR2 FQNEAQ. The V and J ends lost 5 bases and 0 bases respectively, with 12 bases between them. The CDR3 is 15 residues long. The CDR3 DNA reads TGTGCCAGCAGCCGTGTCATAACTAGCACAGATACGCAGTATTTT. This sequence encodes CASSRVITSTDTQYF.

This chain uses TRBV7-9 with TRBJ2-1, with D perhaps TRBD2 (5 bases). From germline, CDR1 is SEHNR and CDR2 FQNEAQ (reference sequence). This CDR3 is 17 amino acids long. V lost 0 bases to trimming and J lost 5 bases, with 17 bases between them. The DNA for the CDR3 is TGTGCCAGCAGCTTAGCGCTTGCAGCGGACCCAAACAATGAGCAGTTCTTC. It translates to CASSLALAADPNNEQFF.

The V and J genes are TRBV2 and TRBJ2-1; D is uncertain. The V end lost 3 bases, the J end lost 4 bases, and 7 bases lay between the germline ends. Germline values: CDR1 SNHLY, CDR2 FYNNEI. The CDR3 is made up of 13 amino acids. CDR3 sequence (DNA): TGTGCCAGCAGTGACCAGATTTACAATGAGCAGTTCTTC. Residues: CASSDQIYNEQFF. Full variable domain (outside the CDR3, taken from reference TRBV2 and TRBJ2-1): EPEVTQTPSHQVTQMGQEVILRCVPISNHLYFYWYRQILGQKVEFLVSFYNNEISEKSEIFDDQFSVERPDGSNFTLKIRSTKLEDSAMYFCASSDQIYNEQFFGPGTRLTVL.

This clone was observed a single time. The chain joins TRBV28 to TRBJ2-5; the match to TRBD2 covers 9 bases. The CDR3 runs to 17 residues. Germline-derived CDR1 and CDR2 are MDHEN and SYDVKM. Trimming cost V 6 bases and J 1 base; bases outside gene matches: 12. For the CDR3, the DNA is TGTGCCAGCAGATCCTACGGGACTAGCAGACGCCAAGAGACCCAGTACTTC. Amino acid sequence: CASRSYGTSRRQETQYF.

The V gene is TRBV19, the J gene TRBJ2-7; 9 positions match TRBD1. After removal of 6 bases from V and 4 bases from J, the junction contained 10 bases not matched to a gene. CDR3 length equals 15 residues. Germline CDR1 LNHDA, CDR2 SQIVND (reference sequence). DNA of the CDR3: TGTGCCAGTAGACCAACCGGGACAGGGAAATACGAGCAGTACTTC. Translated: CASRPTGTGKYEQYF. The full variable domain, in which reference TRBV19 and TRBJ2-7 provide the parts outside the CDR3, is DGGITQSPKYLFRKEGQNVTLSCEQNLNHDAMYWYRQDPGQGLRLIYYSQIVNDFQKGDIAEGYSVSREKKESFPLTVTSAQKNPTAFYLCASRPTGTGKYEQYFGPGTRLTVT.

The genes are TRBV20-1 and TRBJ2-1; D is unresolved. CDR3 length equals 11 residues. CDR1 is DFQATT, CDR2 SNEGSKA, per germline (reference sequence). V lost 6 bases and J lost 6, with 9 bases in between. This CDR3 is CSAAFSNEQFF. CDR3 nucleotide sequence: TGCAGTGCGGCTTTCTCCAATGAGCAGTTCTTC.

The CDR3 loop reads CASSEGDTNTEAFF. The CDR3 region has the DNA TGTGCCAGCAGTGAAGGGGACACGAACACTGAAGCTTTCTTT. The chain joins TRBV6-1 to TRBJ1-1, with D tentatively TRBD1 (6 bases). V dropped 1 base and J dropped 1 base, with 7 bases sitting between them. Looked up from germline, CDR1 is MNHNS and CDR2 is SASEGT. The CDR3 length is 14 residues.

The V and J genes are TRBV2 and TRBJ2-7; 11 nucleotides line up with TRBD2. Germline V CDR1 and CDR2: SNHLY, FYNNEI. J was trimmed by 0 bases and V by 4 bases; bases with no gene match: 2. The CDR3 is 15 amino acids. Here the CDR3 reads CASSATSGISYEQYF. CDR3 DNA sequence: TGTGCCAGCAGTGCGACTAGCGGGATCTCCTACGAGCAGTACTTC.

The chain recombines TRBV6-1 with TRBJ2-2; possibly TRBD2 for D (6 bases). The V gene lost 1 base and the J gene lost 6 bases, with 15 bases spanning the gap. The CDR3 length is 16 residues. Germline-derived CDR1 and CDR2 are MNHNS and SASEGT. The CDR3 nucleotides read TGTGCCAGCAGTGAAGGCCCTAGGGGCGGGGCCGGGGAGCTGTTTTTT. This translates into CASSEGPRGGAGELFF.

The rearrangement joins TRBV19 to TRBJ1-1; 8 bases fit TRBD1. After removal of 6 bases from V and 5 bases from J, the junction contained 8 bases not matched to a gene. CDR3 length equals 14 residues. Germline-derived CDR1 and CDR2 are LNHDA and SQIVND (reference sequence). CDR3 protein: CASSSRGRRTEAFF. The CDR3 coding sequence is TGTGCCAGTAGCAGCAGGGGGCGCAGGACTGAAGCTTTCTTT.